Listed below are T cell receptor beta chains from one sample, sequenced in a study of blood T cell repertoires in COVID-19. Here immunoSEQ multiplex PCR was the method, and the copy in TCRdb shows in-frame clones only, minus some. This repertoire shows 300,000 to 400,000 clones, roughly 85% found once; its top ten account for approximately 7.5%. The source material was peripheral blood. The receptors come from a human donor in a cohort sampled during active COVID-19. CDR3s leave out the opening cysteine and the closing phenylalanine or tryptophan.

j_call v_call cdr3_aa
TRBJ2-7 TRBV19 ASSITTSYEQY
TRBJ2-5 TRBV10-2 ASSLTGRETQY
TRBJ2-1 TRBV7-9 ASSLGQGDNEQF
TRBJ2-7 TRBV29-1 SARDNSYEQY
TRBJ2-7 TRBV19 ASSIETGSSYEQY
TRBJ1-5 TRBV5-5 ASSLEGGWSNQPQH
TRBJ2-2 TRBV7-3 ASSPRSLALNTGELF
TRBJ2-4 TRBV15 ATSRPKAQVWGSGNIQY
TRBJ2-1 TRBV3-1/TRBV3-2 ASSRKRDRGSYNEQF
TRBJ1-1 TRBV6-5 ASSSSDTTNTEAF
TRBJ1-5 TRBV5-1 ASSLDVGGNQPQH
TRBJ1-4 TRBV4-1 ASSQTGTGNEKLF
TRBJ2-7 TRBV6-5 ASAETEYEQY
TRBJ2-5 TRBV10-2 ATEGGLQETQY
TRBJ1-6 TRBV5-1 ASSLVQGGRSPLH
TRBJ2-5 TRBV5-1 ASSRGGFEETQY
TRBJ1-2 TRBV3-1/TRBV3-2 ASSHLPGQDYGYT
TRBJ2-3 TRBV5-1 ASSLWARFDGSTDTQY
TRBJ1-6 TRBV10-2 ASSGQYNSPLH
TRBJ2-2 TRBV19 ASSIDGWGRGRTGELF
TRBJ2-3 TRBV11-3 ASSLGRGTDTQY
TRBJ2-3 TRBV5-4 ASSRDHTQY
TRBJ1-3 TRBV7-6 ASSLFDILSGNTIY
TRBJ1-3 TRBV30 AWSIDRSTPLLSGNTIY
TRBJ1-4 TRBV14 ASSLRDRVKLF
TRBJ1-6 TRBV6-5 ASRTGLSPLH
TRBJ1-4 TRBV3-1/TRBV3-2 ASSQEGAPNEKLF
TRBJ1-2 TRBV5-5 ASREGGYGYT
TRBJ1-2 TRBV4-2 ASSQEIGTANYGYT
TRBJ2-2 TRBV18 ASSRDKETGELF
TRBJ1-1 TRBV7-9 ASSLLQGNTEAF
TRBJ1-2 TRBV19 ASSLTRVRNYGYT
TRBJ2-4 TRBV12-3/TRBV12-4 ASSPTPGVQY
TRBJ1-2 TRBV12-5 ASGPHTEGNYGYT
TRBJ2-7 TRBV5-6 ASSDSALGQLYPYEQY
TRBJ1-2 TRBV5-8 ASSLGQGRFGYGYT
TRBJ1-2 TRBV30 AWNGRGGVA
TRBJ1-2 TRBV27 ASSSLTGVDYGYT
TRBJ1-1 TRBV5-5 ASSLTGGSTEAF
TRBJ2-4 TRBV6-5 ASSYGRSLAKNIQY
TRBJ1-4 TRBV12-5 ASGSGTANEKLF